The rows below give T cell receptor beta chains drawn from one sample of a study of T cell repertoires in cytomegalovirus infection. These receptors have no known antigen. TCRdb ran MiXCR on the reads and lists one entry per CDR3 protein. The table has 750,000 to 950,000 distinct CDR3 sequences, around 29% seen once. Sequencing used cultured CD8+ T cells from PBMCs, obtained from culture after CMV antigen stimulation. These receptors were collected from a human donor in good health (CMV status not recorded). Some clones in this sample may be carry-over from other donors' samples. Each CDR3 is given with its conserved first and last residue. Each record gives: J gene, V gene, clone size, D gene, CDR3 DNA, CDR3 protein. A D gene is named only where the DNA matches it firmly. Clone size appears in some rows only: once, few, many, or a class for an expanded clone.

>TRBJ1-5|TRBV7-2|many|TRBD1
TGTGCCAGCAGCTTGACAGGGAATAATCAGCCCCAGCATTTT
CASSLTGNNQPQHF
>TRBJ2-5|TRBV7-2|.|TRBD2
TGTGTCAGCAGCTTCCTGGGACTAGCGGGGGGGCGAGAGACCCAGTACTTC
CVSSFLGLAGGRETQYF
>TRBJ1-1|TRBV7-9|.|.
TGTGCCAGCAGGGATCTGCGGCCTGAAGCTTTCTTT
CASRDLRPEAFF
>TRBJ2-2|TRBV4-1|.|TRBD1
TGCGCCAGCAGCCCGGGACAGGGTGGCACCGGGGAGCTGTTTTTT
CASSPGQGGTGELFF
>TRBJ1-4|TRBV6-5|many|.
TGTGCCAGCAGTTATGTTGGGCGGAGGGGTGTCGAAAAACTGTTTTTT
CASSYVGRRGVEKLFF
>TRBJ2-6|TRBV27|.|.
TGTGCCAGCAGTCACCCGTCCTACTCTGGGGCCAACGTCCTGACTTTC
CASSHPSYSGANVLTF
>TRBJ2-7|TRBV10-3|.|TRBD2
TGTGCCATCAGTGAGTCCCAAGAGGCGGGGGAGAACGTTTTGGAGCAGTACTTC
CAISESQEAGENVLEQYF
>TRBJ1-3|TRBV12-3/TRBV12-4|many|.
TGTGCCAGCTCCTCTGGGGGGTACTCTGGAAACACCATATATTTT
CASSSGGYSGNTIYF
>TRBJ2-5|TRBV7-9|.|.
TGTGCCAGCAGCTTACTACGGGCAGGGGCTCAAGAGACCCAGTACTTC
CASSLLRAGAQETQYF
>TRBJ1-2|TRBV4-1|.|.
TGCGCCAGCAGCCAGGAAACATGGGCTAACTATGGCTACACCTTC
CASSQETWANYGYTF
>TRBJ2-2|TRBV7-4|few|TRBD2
TGTGCCAGCAGCTTCAAGGGGCTAGCGGCCCACACCGGGGAGCTGTTTTTT
CASSFKGLAAHTGELFF
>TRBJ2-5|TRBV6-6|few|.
TGTGCCAGCAGTTACCCTCAGTTCGAGACCCAGTACTTC
CASSYPQFETQYF
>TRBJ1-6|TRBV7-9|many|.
TGTGCCAGCAGCTTAGTCGGGTTGAATTCACCCCTCCACTTT
CASSLVGLNSPLHF
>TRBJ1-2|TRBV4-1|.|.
TGCGCCAGCAGCCAAGAAACGGGGGCTTACAATGGCTACACCTTC
CASSQETGAYNGYTF
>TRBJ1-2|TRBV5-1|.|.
TGCGCCAGCTCCCCCGGGGACGGCGGCTACACCTTC
CASSPGDGGYTF
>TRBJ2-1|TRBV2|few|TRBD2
TGTGCCAGCAGTGGACTAGCGGGGTTCCGTGAGCAGTTCTTC
CASSGLAGFREQFF
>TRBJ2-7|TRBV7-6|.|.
TGTGCCAGCAGCCCGGACTTAACTTACTACGAGCAGTACTTC
CASSPDLTYYEQYF
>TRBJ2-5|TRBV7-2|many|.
TGTGCCAGCACCGCCAGGGTGTACCAAGAGACCCAGTACTTC
CASTARVYQETQYF
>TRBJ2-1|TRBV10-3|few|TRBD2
TGTGCCATCAGTGAGTCTGGCGGGGGATCCTACAATGAGCAGTTCTTC
CAISESGGGSYNEQFF
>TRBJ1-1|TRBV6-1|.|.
TGTGCCAGCTCCCCGGGATTGAGTGAAGCTTTCTTT
CASSPGLSEAFF
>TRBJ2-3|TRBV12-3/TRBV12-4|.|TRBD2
TGTGCCAGCAGTCGGACTAGCGGGGGGGGCACAGATACGCAGTATTTT
CASSRTSGGGTDTQYF
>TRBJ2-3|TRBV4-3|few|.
TGCGCCAGCAGCCAAGTTGGGTTCGTAGATACGCAGTATTTT
CASSQVGFVDTQYF
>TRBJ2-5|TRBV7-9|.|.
TGTGCCAGCAGCTTAACAGCCGGAGGAGAGACCCAGTACTTC
CASSLTAGGETQYF
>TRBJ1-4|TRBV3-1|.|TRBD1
TGTGCCAGCTTCGGGACAGGGGGAGAAAAACTGTTTTTT
CASFGTGGEKLFF
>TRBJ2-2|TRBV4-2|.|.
TGTGCCAGCAGCCAAGATCCCGAGACCGGGGAGCTGTTTTTT
CASSQDPETGELFF
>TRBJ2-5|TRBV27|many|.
TGTGCCAGCAGTCCGGGGACGACACAAGAGACCCAGTACTTC
CASSPGTTQETQYF
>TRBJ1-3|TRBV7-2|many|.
TGTGCCAGCAGCACAGGGACTAGAAACACCATATATTTT
CASSTGTRNTIYF
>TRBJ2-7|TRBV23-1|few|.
TGCGCCAGCAGTCAATCGATGGGGGCGCCCTACGAGCAGTACTTC
CASSQSMGAPYEQYF
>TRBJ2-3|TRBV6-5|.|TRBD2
TGTGCCAGCAGTTACTCTAGCGGGGGGGACCGAGATACGCAGTATTTT
CASSYSSGGDRDTQYF
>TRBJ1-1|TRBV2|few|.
TGTGCCAGCGACCTTAACCTGAACACTGAAGCTTTCTTT
CASDLNLNTEAFF
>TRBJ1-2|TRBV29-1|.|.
TGCAGCGTTGAAGGTGAAACGTCGGGGCCCAGCGGCTACACCTTC
CSVEGETSGPSGYTF
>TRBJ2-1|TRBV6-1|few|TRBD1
TGTGCCAGCAGTGATAGCGGCAGGGGGCTAATCAATGAGCAGTTCTTC
CASSDSGRGLINEQFF
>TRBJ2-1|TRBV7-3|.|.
TGTGCCAGCAGCTTAAATGGAAACAATGAGCAGTTCTTC
CASSLNGNNEQFF
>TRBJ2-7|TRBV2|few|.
TGTGCCAGCGGGATCGGCAGATACTACGAGCAGTACTTC
CASGIGRYYEQYF
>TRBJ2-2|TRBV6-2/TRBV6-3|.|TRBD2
TGTGCCAGCAGTTACTCGAGGGGACTAGCGGGGCGAACCGGGGAGCTGTTTTTT
CASSYSRGLAGRTGELFF
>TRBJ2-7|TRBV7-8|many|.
TGTGCCAGCAGCCTCCGCTCCGGGACACCCACTTTCTACGAGCAGTACTTC
CASSLRSGTPTFYEQYF
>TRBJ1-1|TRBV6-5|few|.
TGTGCCGGACTTAATAGGGGCCGCTCCTTGAACACTGAAGCTTTCTTT
CAGLNRGRSLNTEAFF
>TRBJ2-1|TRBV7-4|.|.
TGTGCCAGCAGCTTATTATCCTGGGGGGCCTACAATGAGCAGTTCTTC
CASSLLSWGAYNEQFF
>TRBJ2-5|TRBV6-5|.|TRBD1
TGTGCCAGCAGTTACTCAGACAGGGGGCAAGAGACCCAGTACTTC
CASSYSDRGQETQYF
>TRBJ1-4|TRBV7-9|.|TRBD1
TGTGCCAGCAGCTCGTGGGCGGGACAGGATGAAAAACTGTTTTTT
CASSSWAGQDEKLFF
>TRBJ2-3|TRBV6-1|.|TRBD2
TGTGCCAGCAGGACTAGCGGGGGGGCCGCGGATACGCAGTATTTT
CASRTSGGAADTQYF
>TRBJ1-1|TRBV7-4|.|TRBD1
TGTGCCAGCAGCTTAGCAGGGACAGGGGAGTATGAAGCTTTCTTT
CASSLAGTGEYEAFF
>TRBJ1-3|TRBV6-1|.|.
TGTGCCAGCAGTGAATACAGCTCTGGAAACACCATATATTTT
CASSEYSSGNTIYF
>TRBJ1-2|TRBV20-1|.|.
TGCAGTGCCCCGGTTAGGGGCTATGGCTACACCTTC
CSAPVRGYGYTF
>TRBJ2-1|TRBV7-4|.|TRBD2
TGTGCCAGCAGCTTAGAGGGCGGGGGTGCCTACAATGAGCAGTTCTTC
CASSLEGGGAYNEQFF
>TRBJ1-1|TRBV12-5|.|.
TGTGCTAGTGGTTTGGTACTGGAGGGGCTCACTGAAGCTTTCTTT
CASGLVLEGLTEAFF
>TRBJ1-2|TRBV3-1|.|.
TGTGCCAGCAGCCACCTACTAAAAAGATCGGGAAACTCCTATGGCTACACCTTC
CASSHLLKRSGNSYGYTF
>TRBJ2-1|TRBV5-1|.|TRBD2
TGCGCCAGCAGCTTGGGTAGCGGGGGGGCCTCCTACAATGAGCAGTTCTTC
CASSLGSGGASYNEQFF
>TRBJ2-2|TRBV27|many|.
TGTGCCAGCAGTTTCTTAAGTGACAACACCGGGGAGCTGTTTTTT
CASSFLSDNTGELFF
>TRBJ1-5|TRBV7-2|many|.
TGTGCCAGCAGCTTAAATAGGGTAACTGCCGATCAGCCCCAGCATTTT
CASSLNRVTADQPQHF
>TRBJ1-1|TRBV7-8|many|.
TGTGCCAGCAGCTTAAGGCGGGGGACGAACACTGAAGCTTTCTTT
CASSLRRGTNTEAFF
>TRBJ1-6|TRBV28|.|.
TGTGCCAGCAGTTCCCCACAGGGCGCCTATAATTCACCCCTCCACTTT
CASSSPQGAYNSPLHF
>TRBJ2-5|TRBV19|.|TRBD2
TGTGCCAGTACTACGGGGACTAGCGGGGCAGCAAGGGAGACCCAGTACTTC
CASTTGTSGAARETQYF
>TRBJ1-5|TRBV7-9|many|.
TGTGCCAGCACCAATGGCCGGTCTGTAGGTCAGCCCCAGCATTTT
CASTNGRSVGQPQHF
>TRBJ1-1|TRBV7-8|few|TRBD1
TGTGCCAGCAGCTTAGAAGAGGGACAGGGTTTTGAAGCTTTCTTT
CASSLEEGQGFEAFF
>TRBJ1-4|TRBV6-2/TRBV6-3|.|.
TGTGCCAGCAGGAGCCGGGACCTAGGTGAAAAACTGTTTTTT
CASRSRDLGEKLFF
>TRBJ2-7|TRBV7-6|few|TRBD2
TGTGCCAGCAGCTTGGAGCGGGGGGCCTACGAGCAGTACTTC
CASSLERGAYEQYF
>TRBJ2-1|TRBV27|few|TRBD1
TGTGCCAGCAGCAACCAGCCGACAGGGGTCCACTACAATGAGCAGTTCTTC
CASSNQPTGVHYNEQFF